What follows are 8 T cell receptor beta chains derived from one specimen sequenced in a study of beta chain features in type 1 diabetes. Expressed TCRB transcripts were sequenced, since all the RNA that had been isolated was reverse transcribed. Measured with immunoSEQ multiplex PCR; TCRdb has only the in-frame clones, and not every one. The data show around 350,000 clones, roughly 12% seen once. Sequenced sample: naive CD4+ T cells from blood. Receptor source: a young man in good health.

This clone showed up just a few times. This chain connects TRBV19 to TRBJ2-5, with D perhaps matching TRBD2 (5 bases). Germline V lookup: CDR1 LNHDA, CDR2 SQIVND (reference sequence). V was trimmed by 6 bases and J by 5 bases, leaving 13 bases between them. The CDR3 extends over 13 amino acids. The CDR3 DNA sequence: TGTGCCAGTAGCCACACGAGGGAGGAGACCCAGTACTTC. Its protein product is CASSHTREETQYF.

Concerning this clone itself: Within the sample, other DNA sequences also encode this same CDR3. This sequence joins TRBV6-5 and TRBJ1-1, with 8 bases lining up with TRBD1. V lost 0 bases to trimming and J lost 4 bases; unmatched junction nucleotides: 4. Germline V CDR1 and CDR2: MNHEY, SVGAGI. This CDR3 is built from 15 residues. As DNA, the CDR3 is TGTGCCAGCAGTTACTCGTACAGGGGGGGCACTGAAGCTTTCTTT. Translated, it gives CASSYSYRGGTEAFF.

This clone was recorded a few times. The chain has TRBV6-6 and TRBJ2-5, with 7 bases that match TRBD1. The CDR3 loop spans 14 amino acids. V trimming: 6 bases; J trimming: 4 bases; junction bases outside the gene matches: 8. Germline CDR1 and CDR2: MNHNY and SVGAGI (reference sequence). Here the CDR3 reads CASRKHRGGETQYF. The CDR3 DNA sequence: TGTGCCAGCAGAAAACACAGGGGTGGAGAGACCCAGTACTTC.

This chain uses TRBV4-2 with TRBJ2-5; 8 bases agree with TRBD1. The CDR3 runs 16 residues. V dropped 3 bases and J dropped 5; count of bases not matched to a gene: 11. Germline V CDR1 and CDR2: LGHNA, YNFKEQ. The CDR3 DNA reads TGTGCCAGCAGCCACCCCACAGGGGGTCTAGAGGAGACCCAGTACTTC. Translated, it gives CASSHPTGGLEETQYF.

The chain joins TRBV7-2 to TRBJ2-1; 9 positions agree with TRBD1. The V gene end was trimmed by 5 bases and the J gene end by 2 bases; junction bases not matched to a gene: 4. The CDR3 covers 15 residues. CDR1 and CDR2 from the germline V gene are SGHTA and FQGNSA. The chain's CDR3 is CASSLDRGTYNEQFF. The CDR3 nucleotides read TGTGCCAGCAGCCTCGACAGGGGGACCTACAATGAGCAGTTCTTC.

The genes are TRBV10-3 and TRBJ2-2, with TRBD1 matching over 7 bases. V lost 4 bases, J lost 5 bases, and 1 base stayed unmatched. The CDR3 length is 13 residues. Germline V gene data show CDR1 as ENHRY and CDR2 as SYGVKD. DNA of the CDR3: TGTGCCATCAGTGGGACAGGTACCGGGGAGCTGTTTTTT. This translates into CAISGTGTGELFF.

This clone occurred a few times. This rearrangement joins TRBV4-3 to TRBJ1-2; possible D gene TRBD1, 6 bases. V was cut by 0 bases and J by 3 bases, with 14 bases left in between. The CDR3 spans 16 residues. Germline assignment: CDR1 LGHNA and CDR2 YSLEER. This CDR3 is CASSQDTWTDDYGYTF. CDR3 nucleotides: TGCGCCAGCAGCCAAGACACTTGGACAGACGACTATGGCTACACCTTC.

There are a few counts of this clone. In DNA, the CDR3 is TGTGCCAGCAGCTTAGGCTCCGCGGGGGCCGAGCAGTACTTC. Its protein product is CASSLGSAGAEQYF. The rearrangement joins TRBV7-2 to TRBJ2-5, with a tentative D call TRBD2 (7 bases). The J call may not be correct, given that the DNA end is closer to TRBJ2-7. Germline V lookup: CDR1 SGHTA, CDR2 FQGNSA. The CDR3 spans 14 residues.